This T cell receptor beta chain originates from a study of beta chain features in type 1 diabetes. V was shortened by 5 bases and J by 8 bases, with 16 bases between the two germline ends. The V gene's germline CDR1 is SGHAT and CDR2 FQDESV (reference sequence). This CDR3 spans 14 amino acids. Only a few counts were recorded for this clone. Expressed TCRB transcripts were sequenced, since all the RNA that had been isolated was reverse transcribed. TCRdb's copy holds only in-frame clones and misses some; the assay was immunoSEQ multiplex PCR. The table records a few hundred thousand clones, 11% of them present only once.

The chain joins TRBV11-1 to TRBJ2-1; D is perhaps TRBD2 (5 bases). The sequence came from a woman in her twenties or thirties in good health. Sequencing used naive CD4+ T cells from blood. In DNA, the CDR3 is TGTGCCAGCAGCCAGGACGGGGAGCTCGATGAGCAGTTCTTC. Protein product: CASSQDGELDEQFF.